The next 11 T cell receptor beta chains were all read from a single sample in a study of post-analysis software for immune sequencing data. The study, taken as a whole, reports: TRBV segments more frequent in patients than in controls numbered roughly five and included TRBV5-6, TRBV5-1 and TRBV20-1.

Which antigens these TCRs recognize remains unknown. Prepared TCR beta cDNA libraries contained unique molecular identifiers. TCRdb redid the calling of the PCR reads with MiXCR, one entry per CDR3 protein. Found here are a few hundred thousand distinct CDR3 sequences, approximately 38% of them singletons; the top ten hold less than 10%. The sample taken for sequencing was blood. The origin of the receptors is a girl aged 2-10 years with multiple sclerosis.

The DNA for the CDR3 is TGTGCCACCAGCAGAGATCCCGGGGGCCAGCCCCAGCATTTT. This translates into CATSRDPGGQPQHF. This sequence joins TRBV15 and TRBJ1-5; maybe TRBD1 (6 bases). V lost 0 bases and J 7 bases, leaving 10 bases between the germline ends. Per germline, CDR1 LNHNV and CDR2 YYDKDF (reference sequence). CDR3 length: 14 amino acids.

The sample holds a few counts of this clonotype. V and J are TRBV20-1 and TRBJ2-1, with 10 bases aligning to TRBD2. The CDR3 spans 15 residues. The germline V gene has CDR1 DFQATT and CDR2 SNEGSKA (reference sequence). The V and J ends lost 7 bases and 7 bases, in that order; junction bases with no gene match: 13. The CDR3 loop reads CSGYQSAGGLNEQFF. CDR3 DNA: TGCAGTGGCTACCAATCAGCGGGAGGGCTGAATGAGCAGTTCTTC.

This clonotype came up a few times. This chain joins TRBV9 and TRBJ2-7, with no clear D. This CDR3 is 18 amino acids long. Trimming removed 3 bases at V and 0 bases at J, with 22 bases between. The germline V gene encodes CDR1 SGDLS and CDR2 YYNGEE. DNA for the CDR3: TGTGCCAGCAGCGAGTCCCCCACGAGCCCGACCGCCTCCTACGAGCAGTACTTC. Amino acids: CASSESPTSPTASYEQYF.

This clonotype was detected only once. V and J are TRBV7-8 and TRBJ2-7; maybe TRBD1 (6 bases). This CDR3 contains 14 residues. The V end lost 1 base, the J end lost 6 bases, and 13 bases lay between the germline ends. Germline V CDR1 and CDR2: SGHVS, FQNEAQ. The CDR3 DNA sequence: TGTGCCAGCAGCTTAGACAGGGTAAACTGCGAGCAGTACTTC. This gives the protein CASSLDRVNCEQYF.

The gene calls are TRBV5-1 and TRBJ1-5, with D unclear. The V gene's germline CDR1 is SGHRS and CDR2 YFSETQ. V lost 4 bases and J 2 bases, leaving 7 bases between the germline ends. This CDR3 spans 13 amino acids. This chain's CDR3 is CASSRVGNQPQHF. For the CDR3, the DNA is TGCGCCAGCAGCAGGGTTGGCAATCAGCCCCAGCATTTT.

V and J are TRBV28 and TRBJ2-7; the D is unclear. Germline V gives CDR1 MDHEN, CDR2 SYDVKM. The V end lost 5 bases, the J end lost 6 bases, and 20 bases lay between the germline ends. The CDR3 has 15 amino acids. CDR3 sequence: CASSPSYIGVIEQYF. CDR3 coding DNA: TGTGCCAGCAGTCCCTCATACATTGGGGTTATCGAGCAGTACTTC.

This chain connects TRBV7-6 to TRBJ2-5; the match to TRBD1 covers 11 bases. The V gene end was trimmed by 3 bases and the J gene end by 6 bases; junction bases not matched to a gene: 6. Germline V CDR1 and CDR2: SGHVS, FNYEAQ. The CDR3 is 15 amino acids. This chain's CDR3 is CASSLGTGGGKTQYF. The DNA for the CDR3 is TGTGCCAGCAGCTTGGGGACAGGGGGTGGGAAGACCCAGTACTTC.

The gene calls are TRBV9 and TRBJ2-1, with a possible D match to TRBD1 (6 bases). This CDR3 is built from 14 residues. Between the trimmed V and J ends, which lost 0 bases and 8 bases, there was a span of 12 bases. CDR1 SGDLS and CDR2 YYNGEE come from the germline V gene. CDR3 region: CASSVEYRDDEQFF. The CDR3, as DNA: TGTGCCAGCAGCGTAGAGTACAGGGATGATGAGCAGTTCTTC.

The rearrangement joins TRBV12-3 or TRBV12-4 to TRBJ1-2, with 9 bases that match TRBD1. The length of the CDR3 is 13 residues. Unmatched junction bases numbered 6, after V lost 6 bases and J lost 7 bases. The CDR3 protein is CASSLTGGGGYTF. In DNA, the CDR3 is TGTGCCAGCAGCCTGACAGGGGGGGGTGGCTACACCTTC.

This clonotype was recorded a few times. The chain has TRBV28 and TRBJ1-6; D is perhaps TRBD1 (5 bases). Deletions cut 3 bases from V and 9 bases from J, with 21 bases between. The CDR3 is 17 amino acids. Germline-derived CDR1 and CDR2 are MDHEN and SYDVKM. CDR3 in DNA: TGTGCCAGCAGTTTCTACCTCCAGCTGGGGACGCTTTCACCCCTCCACTTT. It is translated as CASSFYLQLGTLSPLHF.

Turning to this clonotype: Germline is not matched at one junction end, which may reflect a read error. The V call is TRBV4-1, the J call TRBJ2-5; D remains unclear. The CDR3 is 17 residues long. Germline V gene data show CDR1 as MGHRA and CDR2 as YSYEKL. The CDR3 region has the DNA TGCGCCTGCAGCCCGTCTCAGGATTCCCGGTACCAAGAGACCCAGTACTTC. Its protein product is CACSPSQDSRYQETQYF.